This TCR beta chain was recorded in a study of blood T cell repertoires in COVID-19. Overall study context: Sources were T cells, B-cell-depleted T cells, or PBMCs; the material itself was cDNA or gDNA.

Data came from immunoSEQ multiplex PCR; TCRdb stores just in-frame clones and leaves some out. This sample has over 60,000 clones; 65% to 90% occur once, and the top ten carry 0.9% to 1.5%. In germline, CDR1 is SGHNT, CDR2 YENEEA. This CDR3 has 15 residues. The junction had 6 bases not matched to a gene; V was cut back by 4 bases and J by 3 bases. This receptor was obtained from a middle-aged man with acute or convalescent COVID-19. The sequenced sample consisted of peripheral blood. V usage is TRBV11-3 and J usage is TRBJ1-2, with 9 positions matching TRBD1. The CDR3 DNA reads as TGTGCCAGCAGCTCGGGACAGGGAGGAGACTATGGCTACACCTTC. Its translation: CASSSGQGGDYGYTF.